This entry lists 26 T cell receptor beta chains sequenced from one sample in a study of blood T cells in healthy people across ages. PCR was performed a second time for 7 to 11 cycles using a sample-barcoded 5' primer and a J-beta primer mix. TCRdb independently ran MiXCR on the 5' RACE reads; one entry per CDR3 protein. The sample lists about 650,000 distinct CDR3 sequences, roughly 32% seen once, with roughly 14% in the top ten. The sequenced sample consisted of blood. These receptor sequences come from a woman older than 75 in good health.

This clonotype was found a few times. V usage is TRBV7-8 and J usage is TRBJ1-1; TRBD1 is a possible D gene (5 bases). This CDR3 contains 16 residues. The ends were cut back, 1 base at V and 0 bases at J, with 12 bases in the middle. CDR1 SGHVS and CDR2 FQNEAQ come from the germline V gene. CDR3 DNA: TGTGCCAGCAGCTTAGTCCCGGGACGGATGAACACTGAAGCTTTCTTT. This gives the protein CASSLVPGRMNTEAFF.

Notes on this clonotype: A read error may be the cause here, since a much bigger clone is one base away. The rearrangement joins TRBV6-1 to TRBJ2-5, with 13 bases lining up with TRBD2. J gave up 11 bases and V 5 bases, and 11 bases lay outside the gene matches. The germline CDR1 and CDR2 sequences are MNHNS and SASEGT. The length of the CDR3 is 15 residues. The CDR3 bases are TGTGCCAGCAGTAAGACTAGCGGGGGGCCGGATGAGCAGTACTTC. Translated, it gives CASSKTSGGPDEQYF.

V is TRBV6-1 and J is TRBJ2-5, with D possibly matching TRBD2 (5 bases). The V end was cut by 1 base, the J end by 5 bases, with 11 bases between. The CDR3 spans 14 residues. Germline V gene lookup returns CDR1 MNHNS and CDR2 SASEGT. The CDR3 here is CASSEVGGGETQYF. DNA of the CDR3: TGTGCCAGCAGTGAAGTCGGAGGTGGGGAGACCCAGTACTTC.

This clonotype was seen ten or more times. This chain links TRBV7-3 with TRBJ1-2; 10 bases line up with TRBD1. This CDR3 comprises 13 residues. V lost 5 bases to trimming and J lost 6 bases; unmatched junction nucleotides: 3. Germline V gene sequence: CDR1 SGHTA, CDR2 FQGTGA. DNA for the CDR3: TGTGCCAGCAGCCCGGGACAGGGGAATGGCTACACCTTC. This encodes CASSPGQGNGYTF.

This clonotype was seen repeatedly, ten times or more. The CDR3 DNA follows: TGTGCCAGCAGCCGACAGGGCCCCACAGATACGCAGTATTTT. Its protein is CASSRQGPTDTQYF. The chain combines TRBV12-3 or TRBV12-4 with TRBJ2-3; 7 nucleotides match TRBD1. V shed 6 bases, J shed 2 bases, and the junction held 5 bases outside the gene matches. The CDR3 is 14 residues long.

The chain carries TRBV5-1 and TRBJ2-1; D remains unclear. V was shortened by 4 bases and J by 5 bases, with 10 bases between the two germline ends. Germline V gene lookup returns CDR1 SGHRS and CDR2 YFSETQ. The CDR3 is made up of 13 amino acids. This CDR3 reads CASSVWQDNEQFF. The CDR3 DNA sequence: TGCGCCAGCAGCGTTTGGCAGGACAATGAGCAGTTCTTC.

The table lists this clonotype with many counts. The rearrangement uses TRBV9 and TRBJ2-5; 7 nucleotides agree with TRBD1. Germline V gene sequence: CDR1 SGDLS, CDR2 YYNGEE. The CDR3 runs to 15 residues. With V trimmed by 0 bases and J by 4 bases, 6 bases remained unmatched. The CDR3 is CASSVATGVGETQYF. In nucleotides, the CDR3 is TGTGCCAGCAGCGTAGCTACAGGGGTCGGAGAGACCCAGTACTTC.

This clonotype was found many times. The V and J genes are TRBV29-1 and TRBJ1-2; TRBD1 matches 9 bases. This CDR3 is built from 15 residues. V was pared by 5 bases and J by 1 base, with 8 bases of the junction left unmatched. The germline gives CDR1 SQVTM, CDR2 ANQGSEA. CDR3 amino acids: CSVTPGQGINYGYTF. The CDR3, as DNA: TGCAGCGTTACGCCGGGACAGGGAATTAACTATGGCTACACCTTC.

In this sample, this clonotype turned up many times. The chain links TRBV12-3 or TRBV12-4 to TRBJ1-4; possible D gene TRBD1, 5 bases. V was clipped by 1 base and J by 3 bases, with 6 bases between them. This CDR3 spans 14 amino acids. CDR3 protein: CASSLGGANEKLFF. DNA for the CDR3: TGTGCCAGCAGTTTAGGGGGGGCTAATGAAAAACTGTTTTTT.

Many counts were recorded for this clonotype. The chain uses TRBV15 and TRBJ2-3; D call uncertain. Looked up from germline, CDR1 is LNHNV and CDR2 is YYDKDF (reference sequence). The length of the CDR3 is 16 residues. Trimming removed 0 bases from V and 6 bases from J, with 16 bases in between. This chain's CDR3 is CATSRDSGYLVDTQYF. CDR3 nucleotide sequence: TGTGCCACCAGCAGAGATTCTGGTTACCTTGTGGATACGCAGTATTTT. Filled out from reference TRBV15 and TRBJ2-3, the complete variable domain reads DAMVIQNPRYQVTQFGKPVTLSCSQTLNHNVMYWYQQKSSQAPKLLFHYYDKDFNNEADTPDNFQSRRPNTSFCFLDIRSPGLGDTAMYLCATSRDSGYLVDTQYFGPGTRLTVL.

The sample holds many counts of this clonotype. V and J are TRBV20-1 and TRBJ2-1; 10 bases line up with TRBD2. The ends lost 3 bases at V and 1 base at J; junction bases unmatched: 6. From germline, CDR1 is DFQATT and CDR2 SNEGSKA (reference sequence). This CDR3 contains 16 residues. The CDR3 sequence: CSARPSGGQSYNEQFF. DNA of the CDR3: TGCAGTGCTAGGCCTAGCGGGGGCCAATCCTACAATGAGCAGTTCTTC.

Many counts were recorded for this clonotype. The J gene is TRBJ2-3, the V gene TRBV12-3 or TRBV12-4; D is unresolved. V was cut by 2 bases and J by 2 bases, with 5 bases left in between. The CDR3 totals 13 residues. CDR3 loop: CASSLIPTDTQYF. The CDR3 nucleotides read TGTGCCAGCAGTTTAATCCCCACAGATACGCAGTATTTT.

The V call is TRBV20-1, the J call TRBJ1-2, with D unclear. V lost 0 bases and J 7 bases, leaving 6 bases between the germline ends. CDR1 is DFQATT, CDR2 SNEGSKA, per germline (reference sequence). CDR3 length: 11 residues. The CDR3 spells CSARDLGGYTF. The DNA of the CDR3 is TGCAGTGCTAGAGATCTGGGTGGCTACACCTTC.

This clonotype has at least ten counts. This rearrangement joins TRBV20-1 to TRBJ2-5, with 7 bases fitting TRBD2. CDR1 and CDR2 from the germline V gene are DFQATT and SNEGSKA (reference sequence). Trimming removed 5 bases from V and 1 base from J; junction bases left unmatched: 4. CDR3 length: 13 amino acids. The CDR3 DNA follows: TGCAGTGCTTACGCTAGCGGCCAAGAGACCCAGTACTTC. It specifies CSAYASGQETQYF.

There are many counts of this clonotype. One end of the junction fails to match germline, which may point to a read error. V gene TRBV20-1 combines with J gene TRBJ2-3; 8 nucleotides line up with TRBD2. CDR3 size: 17 residues. CDR1 and CDR2 (germline): DFQATT, SNEGSKA (reference sequence). This CDR3 is CSASSVGLGGSTYTQYF. The DNA of the CDR3 is TGCAGTGCTAGTTCGGTGGGACTAGGGGGGAGCACATATACGCAGTATTTT.

On this clonotype: This may be a read error: a much more frequent sequence differs by one nucleotide. The rearrangement joins TRBV20-1 to TRBJ2-5; 7 positions agree with TRBD1. CDR1 and CDR2 from the germline V gene are DFQATT and SNEGSKA (reference sequence). Losses at the gene ends were 8 bases for V and 6 bases for J; bases not matched to a gene: 9. The CDR3 is made up of 12 amino acids. This CDR3 reads CSTAGGIKTQYF. The CDR3 region has the DNA TGCAGTACTGCAGGGGGTATCAAGACCCAGTACTTC.

This clonotype has a handful of counts. Being one base from a much bigger clone, this may be a read error. The CDR3 DNA is TGCAGTGCTAGAGGCCCAGGAGAGACCCAGTTCTTC. Amino acid sequence: CSARGPGETQFF. The genes are TRBV20-1 and TRBJ2-1; D not resolved. The CDR3 is 12 residues long. V lost 1 base to trimming and J lost 13 bases, with 14 bases between them. CDR1 DFQATT and CDR2 SNEGSKA come from the germline V gene (reference sequence).

The sample holds a few counts of this clonotype. A much larger clone lies one base from this, so it may be a read error. In DNA, the CDR3 is TGTGCCAGCAGCTTGGGAGGGGTAGCGCGCATTCTGTACTTC. This sequence encodes CASSLGGVARILYF. The chain recombines TRBV5-6 with TRBJ2-7, with D possibly called TRBD1 or TRBD2 (5 bases each). Germline CDR1 SGHDT, CDR2 YYEEEE. This CDR3 is built from 14 residues. V lost 0 bases and J lost 12, with 19 bases in between.

The rearrangement uses TRBV28 and TRBJ1-1; 8 bases line up with TRBD1. The CDR3 loop spans 13 amino acids. Germline V gene sequence: CDR1 MDHEN, CDR2 SYDVKM. V dropped 8 bases and J dropped 4; count of bases not matched to a gene: 6. The CDR3 nucleotides read TGTGCCAGCCTTGCGGACAGGGTCACTGAAGCTTTCTTT. It translates to CASLADRVTEAFF.

This clonotype came up many times. The chain links TRBV9 to TRBJ2-5; D is undetermined. The CDR3 is made up of 17 amino acids. Trimming took off 0 bases at V and 4 bases at J, with 19 bases between the two ends. Germline assignment: CDR1 SGDLS and CDR2 YYNGEE. CDR3 sequence reads: CASSVAGDARTGETQYF. The CDR3 coding sequence is TGTGCCAGCAGCGTAGCTGGTGACGCCCGAACGGGAGAGACCCAGTACTTC.

This clonotype was recorded only once. The V call is TRBV12-3 or TRBV12-4, the J call TRBJ2-7; 7 nucleotides agree with TRBD2. The CDR3 consists of 16 residues. Unmatched junction bases numbered 12, after V lost 6 bases and J lost 1 base. CDR3 amino acids: CASSSWGGSGSYEQYF. The CDR3 nucleotides are TGTGCCAGCAGCTCCTGGGGCGGGAGCGGGTCCTACGAGCAGTACTTC.

The sample holds a few counts of this clonotype. This rearrangement joins TRBV30 to TRBJ2-2; TRBD1 matches 7 bases. The trim removed 3 bases at V and 6 bases at J, leaving 7 bases unmatched. Germline V gene data show CDR1 as GTSNPN and CDR2 as SVGIG (reference sequence). This CDR3 is 14 amino acids long. CDR3 in amino acids: CAWSRTGVAGELFF. The CDR3 nucleotides are TGTGCCTGGAGCCGTACAGGGGTGGCCGGGGAGCTGTTTTTT.

This clonotype was seen at least ten times. The V gene is TRBV5-1, the J gene TRBJ2-5; D gene ambiguous. V gave up 4 bases and J gave up 1 base, with 14 bases separating them. This CDR3 comprises 15 residues. Looked up from germline, CDR1 is SGHRS and CDR2 is YFSETQ. The CDR3 bases are TGCGCCAGCAGCGACGGCGGTGCGATCCAAGAGACCCAGTACTTC. Translated: CASSDGGAIQETQYF.

This clonotype appeared many times. This chain joins TRBV7-2 and TRBJ2-7; D not resolved. V was pared by 1 base and J by 6 bases, with 16 bases between. The CDR3 loop spans 15 amino acids. CDR1 is SGHTA, CDR2 FQGNSA, per germline. In DNA, the CDR3 is TGTGCCAGCAGCTTAGAAACAGCAGCTAGGTCCGAGCAGTACTTC. Translated: CASSLETAARSEQYF.

Only a few counts were recorded for this clonotype. Just one base apart from a much larger clone, this may be a read error. The V gene is TRBV11-1, the J gene TRBJ2-7; D possibly corresponds to TRBD2 (5 bases). Per the germline V gene, CDR1 is SGHAT and CDR2 is FQDESV (reference sequence). Trimming removed 5 bases at V and 1 base at J, with 15 bases between. This CDR3 contains 15 residues. CDR3: CASSRLRWESYEQYF. In nucleotides, the CDR3 is TGTGCCAGCAGCAGGCTCCGGTGGGAGTCCTACGAGCAGTACTTC.

Worth noting for this clonotype: This may be a read error, as it is one base from a much larger clone. The rearrangement joins TRBV29-1 to TRBJ2-7; D is unclear. V was shortened by 3 bases and J by 7 bases, with 10 bases between the two germline ends. The germline V gene has CDR1 SQVTM and CDR2 ANQGSEA. CDR3 length: 11 amino acids. The CDR3 sequence: CSVDVVDEQYF. The CDR3 DNA follows: TGCAGCGTTGATGTTGTCGATGAGCAGTACTTC.